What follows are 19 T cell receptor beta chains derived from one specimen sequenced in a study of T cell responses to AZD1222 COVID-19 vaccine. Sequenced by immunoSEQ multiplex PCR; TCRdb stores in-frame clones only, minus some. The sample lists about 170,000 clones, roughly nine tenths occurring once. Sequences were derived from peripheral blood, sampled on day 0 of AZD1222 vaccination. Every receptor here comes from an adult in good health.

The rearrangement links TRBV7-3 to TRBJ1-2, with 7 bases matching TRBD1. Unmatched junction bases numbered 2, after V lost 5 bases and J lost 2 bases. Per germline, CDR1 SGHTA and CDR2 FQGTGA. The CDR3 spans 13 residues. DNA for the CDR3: TGTGCCAGCAGCCGGGGACAGAACTATGGCTACACCTTC. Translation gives CASSRGQNYGYTF.

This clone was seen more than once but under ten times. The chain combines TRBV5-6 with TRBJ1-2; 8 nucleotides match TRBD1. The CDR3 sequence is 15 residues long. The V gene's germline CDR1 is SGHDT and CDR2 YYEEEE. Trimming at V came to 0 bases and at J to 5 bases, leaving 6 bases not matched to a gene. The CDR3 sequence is CASSLAGGDYYGYTF. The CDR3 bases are TGTGCCAGCAGCTTGGCAGGGGGCGATTATTATGGCTACACCTTC.

CDR3 DNA sequence: TGTGCCAGCAGCCTTAACTGGGCGGGGGGTACGCAGTATTTT. This codes for CASSLNWAGGTQYF. The chain has TRBV7-2 and TRBJ2-3; 8 positions agree with TRBD2. The CDR3 is 14 residues long. The germline V gene encodes CDR1 SGHTA and CDR2 FQGNSA. V was clipped by 5 bases and J by 8 bases; unmatched bases: 9.

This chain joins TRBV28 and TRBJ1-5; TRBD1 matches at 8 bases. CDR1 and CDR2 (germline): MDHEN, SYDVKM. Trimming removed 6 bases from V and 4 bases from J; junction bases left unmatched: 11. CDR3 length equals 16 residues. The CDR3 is CASRLDRARRNQPQHF. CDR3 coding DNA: TGTGCCAGCAGACTGGACAGGGCGAGAAGAAATCAGCCCCAGCATTTT.

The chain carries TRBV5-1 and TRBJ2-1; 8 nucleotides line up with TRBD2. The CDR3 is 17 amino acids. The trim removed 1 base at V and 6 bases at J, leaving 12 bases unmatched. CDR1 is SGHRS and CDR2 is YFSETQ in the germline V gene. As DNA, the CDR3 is TGCGCCAGCAGCTTGATATTGGTATCGGGAGGGGGCAATGAGCAGTTCTTC. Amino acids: CASSLILVSGGGNEQFF. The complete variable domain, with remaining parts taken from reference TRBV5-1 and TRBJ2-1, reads KAGVTQTPRYLIKTRGQQVTLSCSPISGHRSVSWYQQTPGQGLQFLFEYFSETQRNKGNFPGRFSGRQFSNSRSEMNVSTLELGDSALYLCASSLILVSGGGNEQFFGPGTRLTVL.

CDR3 protein: CSVEGVPYGYTF. CDR3 coding DNA: TGCAGCGTTGAGGGGGTCCCCTATGGCTACACCTTC. The chain couples TRBV29-1 to TRBJ1-2, with D possibly TRBD1 on 5 matching bases. V lost 3 bases, J lost 4 bases, and 9 bases lay in between. Germline lookup yields CDR1 SQVTM and CDR2 ANQGSEA. The CDR3 is made up of 12 amino acids.

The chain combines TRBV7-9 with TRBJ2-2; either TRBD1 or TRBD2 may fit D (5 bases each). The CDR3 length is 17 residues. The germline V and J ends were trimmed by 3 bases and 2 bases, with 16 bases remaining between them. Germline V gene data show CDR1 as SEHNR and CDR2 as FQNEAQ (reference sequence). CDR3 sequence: CASSLFAPGPNTGELFF. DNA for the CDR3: TGTGCCAGCAGCTTGTTCGCCCCGGGACCTAACACCGGGGAGCTGTTTTTT.

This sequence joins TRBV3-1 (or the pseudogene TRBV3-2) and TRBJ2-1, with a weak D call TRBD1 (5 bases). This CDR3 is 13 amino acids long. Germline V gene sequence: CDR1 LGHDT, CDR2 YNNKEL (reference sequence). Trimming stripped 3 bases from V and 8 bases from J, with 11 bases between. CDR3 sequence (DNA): TGTGCCAGCAGCCAGGAGACAGTCGATGAGCAGTTCTTC. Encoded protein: CASSQETVDEQFF.

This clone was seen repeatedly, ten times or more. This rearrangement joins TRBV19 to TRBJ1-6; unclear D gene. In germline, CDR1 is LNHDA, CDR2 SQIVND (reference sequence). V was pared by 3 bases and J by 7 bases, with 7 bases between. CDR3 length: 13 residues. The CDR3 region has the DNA TGTGCCAGTAGTATTTTCGTAAATTCACCCCTCCACTTT. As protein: CASSIFVNSPLHF. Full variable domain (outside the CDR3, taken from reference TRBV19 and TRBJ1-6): DGGITQSPKYLFRKEGQNVTLSCEQNLNHDAMYWYRQDPGQGLRLIYYSQIVNDFQKGDIAEGYSVSREKKESFPLTVTSAQKNPTAFYLCASSIFVNSPLHFGNGTRLTVT.

The CDR3 sequence: CASRAGAMNTEAFF. The CDR3 bases are TGTGCCAGCAGAGCAGGGGCTATGAACACTGAAGCTTTCTTT. The chain recombines TRBV6-4 with TRBJ1-1; TRBD1 might be the D (6 bases). Deletions cut 6 bases from V and 0 bases from J, with 11 bases between. This CDR3 has 14 amino acids. Germline assignment: CDR1 MRHNA and CDR2 SNTAGT.

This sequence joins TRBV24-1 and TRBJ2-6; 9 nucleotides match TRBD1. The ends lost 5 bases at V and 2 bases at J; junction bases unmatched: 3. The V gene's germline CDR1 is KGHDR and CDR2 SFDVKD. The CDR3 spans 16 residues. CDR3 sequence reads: CATSGGQGTGANVLTF. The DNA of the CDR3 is TGTGCCACCAGTGGTGGACAGGGGACTGGGGCCAACGTCCTGACTTTC.

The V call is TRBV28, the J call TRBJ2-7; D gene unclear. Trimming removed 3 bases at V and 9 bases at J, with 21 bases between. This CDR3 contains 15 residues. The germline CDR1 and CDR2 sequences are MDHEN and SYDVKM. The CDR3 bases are TGTGCCAGCAGTTTCCCCGCGGACGGCTGGTCGGCGCAGTACTTC. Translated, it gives CASSFPADGWSAQYF.

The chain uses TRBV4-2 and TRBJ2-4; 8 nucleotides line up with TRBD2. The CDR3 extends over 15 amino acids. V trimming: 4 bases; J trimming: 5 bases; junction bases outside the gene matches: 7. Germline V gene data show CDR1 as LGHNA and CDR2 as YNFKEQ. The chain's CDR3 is CASSPGAGAQNIQYF. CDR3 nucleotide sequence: TGTGCCAGCAGCCCAGGAGCGGGGGCCCAAAACATTCAGTACTTC.

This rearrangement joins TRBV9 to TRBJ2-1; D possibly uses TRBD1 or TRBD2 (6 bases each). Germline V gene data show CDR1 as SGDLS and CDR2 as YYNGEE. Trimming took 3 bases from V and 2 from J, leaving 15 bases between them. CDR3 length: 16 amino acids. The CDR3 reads CASSGPSGGPYNEQFF. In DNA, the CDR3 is TGTGCCAGCAGCGGGCCCAGTGGGGGGCCCTACAATGAGCAGTTCTTC.

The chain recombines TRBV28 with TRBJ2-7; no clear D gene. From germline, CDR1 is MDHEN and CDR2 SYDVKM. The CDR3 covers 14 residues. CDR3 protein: CLVTKRESSYEQYF. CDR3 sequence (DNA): TGTCTTGTGACAAAACGCGAGAGCTCCTACGAGCAGTACTTC. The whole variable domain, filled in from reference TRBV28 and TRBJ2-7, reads DVKVTQSSRYLVKRTGEKVFLECVQDMDHENMFWYRQDPGLGLRLIYFSYDVKMKEKGDIPEGYSVSREKKERFSLILESASTNQTSMYLCLVTKRESSYEQYFGPGTRLTVT.

This chain's CDR3 is CASSPPSRGGTDTQYF. In nucleotides, the CDR3 is TGTGCCAGCTCACCACCCTCGCGGGGGGGCACAGATACGCAGTATTTT. The genes are TRBV18 and TRBJ2-3, with TRBD2 matching over 8 bases. Germline CDR1 is KGHSH and CDR2 is LQKENI. This CDR3 spans 16 amino acids. The junction had 3 bases not matched to a gene; V was cut back by 0 bases and J by 1 base.

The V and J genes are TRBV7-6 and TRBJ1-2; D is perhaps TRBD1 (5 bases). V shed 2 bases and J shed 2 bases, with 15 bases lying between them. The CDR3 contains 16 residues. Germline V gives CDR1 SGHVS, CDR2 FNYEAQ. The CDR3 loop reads CASSLFSQGPNYGYTF. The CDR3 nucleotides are TGTGCCAGCAGCTTATTCTCGCAGGGCCCCAACTATGGCTACACCTTC.

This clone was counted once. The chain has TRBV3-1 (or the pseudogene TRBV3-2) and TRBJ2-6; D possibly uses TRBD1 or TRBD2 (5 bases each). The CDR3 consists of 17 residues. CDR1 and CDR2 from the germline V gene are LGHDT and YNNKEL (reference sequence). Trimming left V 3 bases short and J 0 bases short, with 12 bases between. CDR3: CASSQGRPSSGANVLTF. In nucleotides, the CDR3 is TGTGCCAGCAGCCAGGGACGGCCAAGCTCTGGGGCCAACGTCCTGACTTTC.

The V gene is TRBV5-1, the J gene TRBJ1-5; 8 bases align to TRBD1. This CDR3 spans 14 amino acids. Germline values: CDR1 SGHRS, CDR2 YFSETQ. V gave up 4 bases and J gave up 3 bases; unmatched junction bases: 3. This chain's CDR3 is CASSRTGSNQPQHF. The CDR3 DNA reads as TGCGCCAGCAGCCGGACAGGGTCCAATCAGCCCCAGCATTTT.